This is a list of T cell receptor beta chains from one sample in a study of spatial heterogeneity in lung cancer. Each CDR3 protein is one row after TCRdb ran MiXCR on the 5' RACE reads. This table holds 30,000 to 40,000 distinct CDR3 sequences, 4% to 6% found once. The material sequenced was PBMCs, taken at surgery. The receptors shown here come from a female donor with early-stage non-small cell lung cancer. Each CDR3 is given with its conserved first and last residue. A D gene is named only where the DNA matches it firmly. The size entry is marked missing in some rows and otherwise reads once, few, many or a size class.

few	TRBJ2-1	TRBV24-1	TRBD1	CATSDLSGTGVDEQFF	TGTGCCACCAGTGATTTGTCTGGGACAGGGGTAGATGAGCAGTTCTTC
many	TRBJ1-2	TRBV28	NA	CASQKRGPGYTF	TGTGCCAGCCAAAAGCGGGGGCCTGGCTACACCTTC
many	TRBJ2-1	TRBV18	TRBD2	CASSPTIGGVSNEQFF	TGTGCCAGCTCACCGACGATCGGGGGGGTGTCCAATGAGCAGTTCTTC
many	TRBJ1-1	TRBV20-1	TRBD1	CSARDRAHWNTEAFF	TGCAGTGCTAGGGACAGGGCCCACTGGAACACTGAAGCTTTCTTT
many	TRBJ2-7	TRBV5-5	TRBD2	CASSFGTSVSYEQYF	TGTGCCAGCAGCTTCGGGACTAGCGTCTCCTACGAGCAGTACTTC
NA	TRBJ2-1	TRBV12-3/TRBV12-4	NA	CASSPGRRALEQFF	TGTGCCAGCAGCCCCGGTAGGCGGGCCCTTGAGCAGTTCTTC
NA	TRBJ2-2	TRBV12-3/TRBV12-4	NA	CASSLIRGELFF	TGTGCCAGCAGTTTAATACGCGGGGAGCTGTTTTTT
NA	TRBJ2-1	TRBV10-1	NA	CASSESLRGEQFF	TGCGCCAGCAGTGAGTCGTTGCGGGGTGAGCAGTTCTTC
many	TRBJ1-2	TRBV18	NA	CASSRDAIQYGYTF	TGTGCCAGCTCCCGGGACGCGATCCAATATGGCTACACCTTC
many	TRBJ2-1	TRBV20-1	NA	CSASSGGSAWGDEQFF	TGCAGTGCTAGCTCAGGGGGGAGTGCCTGGGGCGATGAGCAGTTCTTC
NA	TRBJ2-4	TRBV2	NA	CASVRGTRNIQYF	TGTGCCAGCGTAAGGGGAACGAGGAACATTCAGTACTTC
NA	TRBJ2-3	TRBV5-4	TRBD2	CASSLSGATDTQYF	TGTGCCAGCAGCTTGAGCGGGGCCACAGATACGCAGTATTTT
many	TRBJ2-7	TRBV7-9	NA	CASSLDYEQYF	TGTGCCAGCAGCTTAGACTACGAGCAGTACTTC
many	TRBJ2-5	TRBV7-3	TRBD1	CASSPTGQGETQYF	TGTGCCAGCAGCCCGACAGGGCAGGGAGAGACCCAGTACTTC
many	TRBJ2-1	TRBV4-3	TRBD2	CASSRTSGNNEQFF	TGCGCCAGCAGCCGGACTAGCGGCAACAATGAGCAGTTCTTC
many	TRBJ2-3	TRBV20-1	TRBD1	CSAKGTGWADTQYF	TGCAGTGCTAAAGGGACAGGGTGGGCAGATACGCAGTATTTT
NA	TRBJ2-1	TRBV27	TRBD2	CASRLTRGAGGEQFF	TGTGCCAGCCGCCTTACGCGGGGGGCAGGCGGTGAGCAGTTCTTC
many	TRBJ1-1	TRBV5-5	NA	CASRRGSALNTEAFF	TGTGCCAGTCGTAGAGGGTCCGCGCTGAACACTGAAGCTTTCTTT
many	TRBJ2-7	TRBV4-1	NA	CASSQGAESSYEQYF	TGCGCCAGCAGCCAAGGTGCCGAGAGCTCCTACGAGCAGTACTTC
few	TRBJ1-5	TRBV5-1	TRBD1	CASSLMGQGYQPQHF	TGCGCCAGCAGTCTGATGGGACAGGGATATCAGCCCCAGCATTTT
many	TRBJ2-5	TRBV6-1	NA	CASSEAPGAQETQYF	TGTGCCAGCAGTGAAGCACCGGGGGCCCAAGAGACCCAGTACTTC
NA	TRBJ2-7	TRBV18	TRBD2	CASSPTSGGLAYEQYF	TGTGCCAGCTCACCGACTAGCGGGGGGCTAGCCTACGAGCAGTACTTC
NA	TRBJ1-1	TRBV30	TRBD1	CAWSPPGQGVTEAFF	TGTGCCTGGAGTCCTCCTGGACAGGGGGTGACTGAAGCTTTCTTT
many	TRBJ2-5	TRBV20-1	TRBD2	CSATAGGMETQYF	TGCAGTGCTACAGCGGGGGGCATGGAGACCCAGTACTTC
many	TRBJ2-6	TRBV7-2	NA	CASSFYDSSGANVLTF	TGTGCCAGCAGCTTTTACGACAGCTCTGGGGCCAACGTCCTGACTTTC
many	TRBJ2-3	TRBV9	NA	CASSVDGASPADTQYF	TGTGCCAGCAGCGTAGATGGTGCCTCTCCAGCAGATACGCAGTATTTT
many	TRBJ1-1	TRBV18	NA	CASSPGQRNTEAFF	TGTGCCAGCTCACCTGGACAGAGGAACACTGAAGCTTTCTTT
few	TRBJ2-1	TRBV5-1	TRBD2	CASSADSTSGGLRSSYNEQFF	TGCGCCAGCAGCGCCGACTCGACTAGCGGGGGCCTCCGAAGCTCCTACAATGAGCAGTTCTTC
medium-sized	TRBJ2-3	TRBV29-1	TRBD1	CSVGTGADTQYF	TGCAGCGTGGGTACAGGGGCAGATACGCAGTATTTT
many	TRBJ1-1	TRBV29-1	TRBD1	CSVVQGANTEAFF	TGCAGCGTCGTACAGGGGGCGAACACTGAAGCTTTCTTT
many	TRBJ2-7	TRBV7-6	NA	CASSVGPNYEQYF	TGTGCCAGCAGCGTCGGACCGAACTACGAGCAGTACTTC
few	TRBJ2-6	TRBV18	NA	CASRTSGANVLTF	TGTGCCAGCCGGACCTCTGGGGCCAACGTCCTGACTTTC
NA	TRBJ1-1	TRBV3-1	NA	CASSDRRRNTEAFF	TGTGCCAGCAGCGACCGCCGGAGAAACACTGAAGCTTTCTTT
few	TRBJ2-1	TRBV12-3/TRBV12-4	TRBD1	CASTWDRGDEQFF	TGTGCCAGCACCTGGGACAGGGGGGATGAGCAGTTCTTC
many	TRBJ2-2	TRBV3-1	NA	CASSQVRQAGELFF	TGTGCCAGCAGCCAAGTACGCCAGGCCGGGGAGCTGTTTTTT
many	TRBJ1-4	TRBV28	NA	CASSWILGNEKLFF	TGTGCCAGCAGTTGGATCCTAGGCAATGAAAAACTGTTTTTT
many	TRBJ2-5	TRBV7-2	NA	CASSAPPQTQYF	TGTGCCAGCAGCGCCCCGCCCCAGACCCAGTACTTC
NA	TRBJ2-1	TRBV6-5	NA	CASSYRKRRSSYNEQFF	TGTGCCAGCAGTTACCGGAAGCGGAGGAGCTCCTACAATGAGCAGTTCTTC
many	TRBJ1-1	TRBV27	NA	CASSLQVRNTEAFF	TGTGCCAGCAGTTTACAGGTCCGGAACACTGAAGCTTTCTTT
many	TRBJ2-5	TRBV19	NA	CASSIPQETQYF	TGTGCCAGTAGTATACCCCAAGAGACCCAGTACTTC
NA	TRBJ2-2	TRBV2	TRBD1	CASRDRVMKTGELFF	TGTGCCAGCAGGGACAGGGTAATGAAAACCGGGGAGCTGTTTTTT
few	TRBJ1-1	TRBV28	TRBD1	CASSLFGQGASGAFF	TGTGCCAGCAGTTTATTCGGACAGGGGGCTTCGGGAGCTTTCTTT
many	TRBJ2-5	TRBV3-1	NA	CASSQEWGNQETQYF	TGTGCCAGCAGCCAAGAATGGGGAAACCAAGAGACCCAGTACTTC
many	TRBJ1-1	TRBV6-1	NA	CATTRGSEAFF	TGTGCCACCACCCGGGGCAGTGAAGCTTTCTTT
many	TRBJ1-5	TRBV5-1	NA	CASSLVSGNNQPQHF	TGCGCCAGCAGCTTGGTATCCGGGAACAATCAGCCCCAGCATTTT
medium-sized	TRBJ2-1	TRBV28	TRBD2	CASSTLAGGLPSYNEQFF	TGTGCCAGCAGTACGTTAGCGGGGGGCCTTCCCTCCTACAATGAGCAGTTCTTC
many	TRBJ2-2	TRBV29-1	NA	CSVDGNTGELFF	TGCAGCGTCGATGGGAACACCGGGGAGCTGTTTTTT
medium-sized	TRBJ2-5	TRBV7-9	NA	CASSPRTPEETQYF	TGTGCCAGCAGCCCACGGACTCCGGAGGAGACCCAGTACTTC
few	TRBJ2-5	TRBV11-2	NA	CASSSGVGPRETQYF	TGTGCCAGCAGCTCTGGGGTGGGGCCTCGAGAGACCCAGTACTTC
NA	TRBJ1-5	TRBV19	NA	CASSAGRASNQPQHF	TGTGCCAGTAGTGCGGGCCGGGCCTCCAATCAGCCCCAGCATTTT
many	TRBJ2-7	TRBV4-1	TRBD2	CASSLASGGTYEQYF	TGCGCCAGCAGCCTGGCTAGCGGGGGGACCTACGAGCAGTACTTC
many	TRBJ2-1	TRBV3-1	TRBD1	CASSPRQGKDEQFF	TGTGCCAGCAGCCCCAGACAGGGTAAAGATGAGCAGTTCTTC
many	TRBJ1-2	TRBV7-6	NA	CASSLGAQGIYGYTF	TGTGCCAGCAGCTTAGGAGCTCAGGGTATCTATGGCTACACCTTC